Following are 4 T cell receptor beta chains from one sample sequenced in a study of cytomegalovirus exposure and HLA in healthy donors. The primer mix had 60 Vbeta and 13 Jbeta primers. Only in-frame clones appear in the TCRdb table, and some are missing; sequencing was by immunoSEQ multiplex PCR. The repertoire includes about 180,000 clones, roughly four fifths of them detected once, and about 2.3% sits in the top ten. Sequencing was carried out using PBMCs. The receptors derive from a woman in her 30s in good health and CMV-seronegative.

V usage is TRBV7-3 and J usage is TRBJ1-2; TRBD1 might be the D (5 bases). V gave up 5 bases and J gave up 7 bases, with 26 bases separating them. There are 17 residues in the CDR3. Germline CDR1 and CDR2: SGHTA and FQGTGA. The CDR3 reads CASSPRIYGGWWAGYTF. DNA for the CDR3: TGTGCCAGCAGCCCTCGGATTTACGGGGGATGGTGGGCTGGCTACACCTTC.

V and J are TRBV5-1 and TRBJ1-2; D perhaps matches TRBD1 (5 bases). CDR1 and CDR2 (germline): SGHRS, YFSETQ. V was pared by 3 bases and J by 2 bases, with 11 bases between. CDR3 length equals 14 residues. CDR3 protein: CASSSRVGNYGYTF. CDR3 DNA sequence: TGCGCCAGCAGCTCCAGGGTAGGGAACTATGGCTACACCTTC.

The V call is TRBV4-3, the J call TRBJ2-3, with D perhaps matching TRBD1 (6 bases). The germline V gene has CDR1 LGHNA and CDR2 YSLEER. The CDR3 consists of 16 residues. Trimming took 2 bases from V and 4 from J, leaving 16 bases between them. The CDR3 sequence is CASSQQQGVRPDTQYF. CDR3 DNA sequence: TGCGCCAGCAGCCAACAACAGGGTGTAAGACCAGATACGCAGTATTTT.

The chain joins TRBV27 to TRBJ2-5, with a tentative D call TRBD1 (6 bases). The last part of the DNA fits TRBJ2-7 better; the J call may be wrong. The CDR3 is 15 residues long. CDR1 and CDR2 (germline): MNHEY, SMNVEV (reference sequence). The CDR3 loop is CASSAAGPGDYEQYF. The DNA of the CDR3 is TGTGCCAGCAGTGCCGCCGGGCCAGGGGACTACGAGCAGTACTTC.